The 13 T cell receptor beta chains in this list originate from one sample, sequenced in a study of Ad26.COV2.S vaccination and SARS-CoV-2 variants. The repertoire was sequenced with immunoSEQ multiplex PCR; TCRdb's copy has only in-frame clones and lacks some. This sample carries 180,000 or so clones, around 88% of them seen once, and the ten largest clones take 4.5% to 7.5%. The sequences come from peripheral blood, collected after recovery from COVID-19. The receptors were sampled from a human donor who had recovered from COVID-19.

This chain uses TRBV24-1 with TRBJ1-2; TRBD1 aligns across 7 bases. The CDR3 sequence is 13 residues long. After removal of 5 bases from V and 4 bases from J, the junction contained 3 bases not matched to a gene. Germline CDR1 KGHDR, CDR2 SFDVKD. The CDR3 spells CATSGRDSYGYTF. The CDR3 nucleotides are TGTGCCACCAGTGGGCGGGACAGCTATGGCTACACCTTC.

The chain combines TRBV23-1 with TRBJ1-3; D is unresolved. TRBV23-1 is identified as an open reading frame with a role that is uncertain. This CDR3 comprises 16 residues. With 1 base removed from V and 0 bases from J, the gap between germline ends came to 10 bases. This CDR3 reads CASSQFLKSSGNTIYF. The CDR3 DNA sequence: TGCGCCAGCAGTCAATTCCTCAAAAGCTCTGGAAACACCATATATTTT.

The chain combines TRBV18 with TRBJ2-7; 12 positions match TRBD1. The CDR3 contains 15 residues. Looked up from germline, CDR1 is KGHSH and CDR2 is LQKENI. J gave up 4 bases and V 3 bases, and 4 bases lay outside the gene matches. The chain's CDR3 is CASSPRDRGLYEQYF. The CDR3 coding sequence is TGTGCCAGCTCACCCCGGGACAGGGGGCTTTACGAGCAGTACTTC.

The chain recombines TRBV7-8 with TRBJ2-4, with 13 positions matching TRBD2. Germline V gene data show CDR1 as SGHVS and CDR2 as FQNEAQ. The CDR3 is 17 amino acids. J was trimmed by 8 bases and V by 5 bases; bases with no gene match: 12. The CDR3 coding sequence is TGTGCCAGCAGCGAGGGACTAGCGGGAAATATTAAGTACATTCAGTACTTC. This translates into CASSEGLAGNIKYIQYF.

The chain couples TRBV19 to TRBJ2-7; weak D call: TRBD1 (6 bases). V was cut by 2 bases and J by 2 bases, with 10 bases left in between. This CDR3 is 14 amino acids long. Germline V CDR1 and CDR2: LNHDA, SQIVND (reference sequence). The CDR3, as DNA: TGTGCCAGTAGTATATGGGGGCGCCCCTACGAGCAGTACTTC. Its translation: CASSIWGRPYEQYF.

The V gene is TRBV18, the J gene TRBJ1-2; D remains ambiguous. Germline-derived CDR1 and CDR2 are KGHSH and LQKENI. Trimming pared 0 bases from V and 8 bases from J, leaving 13 bases between. CDR3 length: 14 amino acids. CDR3 sequence reads: CASSPPGELGGYTF. The CDR3 nucleotides read TGTGCCAGCTCACCACCTGGGGAGTTAGGCGGCTACACCTTC. Together with reference TRBV18 and TRBJ1-2, the CDR3 gives the full variable domain: NAGVMQNPRHLVRRRGQEARLRCSPMKGHSHVYWYRQLPEEGLKFMVYLQKENIIDESGMPKERFSAEFPKEGPSILRIQQVVRGDSAAYFCASSPPGELGGYTFGSGTRLTVV.

The chain recombines TRBV24-1 with TRBJ1-2; the match to TRBD1 covers 9 bases. The CDR3 sequence is 16 residues long. Germline loops: CDR1 KGHDR, CDR2 SFDVKD. The V and J ends lost 7 bases and 6 bases, in that order; junction bases with no gene match: 14. CDR3 sequence: CATRISGTGNGNGYTF. As DNA, the CDR3 is TGTGCCACCAGAATTTCCGGGACAGGGAACGGGAATGGCTACACCTTC.

The V and J genes are TRBV9 and TRBJ2-1; 7 bases are shared with TRBD2. Germline V CDR1 and CDR2: SGDLS, YYNGEE. V trimming: 0 bases; J trimming: 1 base; junction bases outside the gene matches: 10. The CDR3 totals 18 residues. The chain's CDR3 is CASSVVTLAADSYNEQFF. CDR3 DNA sequence: TGTGCCAGCAGCGTAGTAACTCTAGCGGCTGATTCCTACAATGAGCAGTTCTTC.

V gene TRBV24-1 combines with J gene TRBJ2-1; D is possibly TRBD2 (5 bases). There are 13 residues in the CDR3. V was clipped by 5 bases and J by 9 bases, with 13 bases between them. Germline V gives CDR1 KGHDR, CDR2 SFDVKD. CDR3 sequence: CATSVSGGGEQFF. The CDR3, as DNA: TGTGCCACCAGTGTCTCTGGAGGCGGTGAGCAGTTCTTC.

The J gene is TRBJ1-1, the V gene TRBV7-9; D call uncertain. In germline, CDR1 is SEHNR, CDR2 FQNEAQ (reference sequence). CDR3 length equals 14 residues. Deletions cut 3 bases from V and 1 base from J, with 9 bases between. CDR3 sequence: CASSFLGANTEAFF. In DNA, the CDR3 is TGTGCCAGCAGCTTTCTGGGAGCGAACACTGAAGCTTTCTTT.

The sample holds one count of this clone. The rearrangement joins TRBV7-2 to TRBJ2-7, with no clear D. CDR1 and CDR2 (germline): SGHTA, FQGNSA. The CDR3 runs 11 residues. The V gene lost 3 bases and the J gene lost 4 bases, with 4 bases spanning the gap. The CDR3 protein is CASSFAYEQYF. As DNA, the CDR3 is TGTGCCAGCAGCTTCGCGTACGAGCAGTACTTC.

The J gene is TRBJ2-5, the V gene TRBV9; no clear D gene. V lost 1 base, J lost 0 bases, and 7 bases lay in between. CDR3 length: 14 residues. Germline V lookup: CDR1 SGDLS, CDR2 YYNGEE. The CDR3 reads CASSVSAYQETQYF. The DNA of the CDR3 is TGTGCCAGCAGCGTATCGGCGTACCAAGAGACCCAGTACTTC.

This clone is medium-sized within its sample. V usage is TRBV18 and J usage is TRBJ2-7; 10 bases fit TRBD2. The V gene's germline CDR1 is KGHSH and CDR2 LQKENI. V shed 3 bases and J 6 bases; nucleotides not matched to a gene: 11. The CDR3 loop spans 16 amino acids. CDR3 in DNA: TGTGCCAGCTCACCGAGTCCAGCGGGAGGGGCGCTCGAGCAGTACTTC. Translation gives CASSPSPAGGALEQYF.